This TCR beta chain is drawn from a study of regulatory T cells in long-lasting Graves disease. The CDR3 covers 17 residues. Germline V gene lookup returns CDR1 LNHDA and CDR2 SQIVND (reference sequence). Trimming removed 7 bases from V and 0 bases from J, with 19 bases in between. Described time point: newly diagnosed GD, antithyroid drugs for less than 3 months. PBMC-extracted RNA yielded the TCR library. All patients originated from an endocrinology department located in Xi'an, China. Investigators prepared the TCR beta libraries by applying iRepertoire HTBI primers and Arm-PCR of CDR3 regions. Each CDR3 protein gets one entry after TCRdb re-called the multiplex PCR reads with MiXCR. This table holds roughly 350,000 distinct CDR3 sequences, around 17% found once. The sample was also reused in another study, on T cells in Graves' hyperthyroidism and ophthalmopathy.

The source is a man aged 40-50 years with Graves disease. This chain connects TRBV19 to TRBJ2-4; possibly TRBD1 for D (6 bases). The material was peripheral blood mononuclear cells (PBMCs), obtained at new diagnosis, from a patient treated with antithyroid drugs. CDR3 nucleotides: TGTGCCAGTAATCCGGGACATAGAATTCTAGCCAAAAACATTCAGTACTTC. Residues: CASNPGHRILAKNIQYF.